Below are 23 T cell receptor beta chains sequenced from a single sample in a study of CD8+CD57+ T cells in acquired aplastic anemia (dated by TCRdb to 2016 to 2019). Expansion of CD8+CD57+ cells had been shown by flow cytometry in the patients chosen for sequencing. TCRdb records Illumina HiSeq 2000 as the sequencer. Genomic DNA was used as template for profiling of TCR beta VDJ combinations and CDR3 sequences. The public reads were reprocessed in TCRdb via fastp at Q25 and MiXCR, keeping in-frame beta chains. Each entry is one CDR3 protein sequence, shown with its most common DNA and genes. The sample table records approximately 470,000 distinct CDR3 sequences; around 30% of these occur just once. 0.82% of the sample lies in the top ten. The sequencing input was sorted CD4+, CD8+, or CD8+CD57+ T cells (not recorded which) from PBMCs. Receptor source: a human donor with aplastic anemia.

V usage is TRBV4-2 and J usage is TRBJ2-7; D is uncertain. Germline V CDR1 and CDR2: LGHNA, YNFKEQ. Between the trimmed V and J ends, which lost 2 bases and 0 bases, there was a span of 14 bases. The CDR3 totals 16 residues. Here the CDR3 reads CASSQTPGPSSYEQYF. The DNA of the CDR3 is TGTGCCAGCAGCCAAACCCCTGGACCCAGCTCCTACGAGCAGTACTTC.

This clonotype was seen a handful of times. This chain links TRBV6-2 or TRBV6-3 with TRBJ1-2, with D unresolved. This CDR3 spans 13 amino acids. Trimming took 3 bases from V and 8 from J, leaving 13 bases between them. Germline-derived CDR1 and CDR2 are MNHEY and SVGEGT. CDR3 loop: CASSYERLRGYTF. The CDR3 DNA reads TGTGCCAGCAGTTATGAACGGCTAAGAGGCTACACCTTC.

This clonotype was detected a few times. The chain links TRBV12-3 or TRBV12-4 to TRBJ1-2; 10 bases map to TRBD1. The length of the CDR3 is 13 residues. The ends lost 8 bases at V and 2 bases at J; junction bases unmatched: 2. This CDR3 is CASRTGGNYGYTF. The CDR3 nucleotides read TGTGCCAGCCGGACAGGGGGGAACTATGGCTACACCTTC.

This clonotype was seen a few times. This CDR3 reads CASSQDWTGQETQYF. The CDR3 DNA is TGCGCCAGCAGCCAAGATTGGACAGGGCAAGAGACCCAGTACTTC. This rearrangement joins TRBV4-1 to TRBJ2-5, with TRBD1 matching over 8 bases. Germline lookup yields CDR1 MGHRA and CDR2 YSYEKL. V trimming: 0 bases; J trimming: 2 bases; junction bases outside the gene matches: 2. This CDR3 is 15 amino acids long.

The chain links TRBV9 to TRBJ1-1; D remains unclear. Looked up from germline, CDR1 is SGDLS and CDR2 is YYNGEE. The CDR3 runs 15 residues. Trimming pared 6 bases from V and 1 base from J, leaving 16 bases between. DNA of the CDR3: TGTGCCAGCACCCCCGGAGTAGCAGCGAACACTGAAGCTTTCTTT. Translating it yields CASTPGVAANTEAFF.

Concerning this clonotype itself: The CDR3 does not close with the conserved phenylalanine or tryptophan, likely indicating a read error. V usage is TRBV10-3 and J usage is TRBJ1-6; D unclear. Trimming left V 10 bases short and J 6 bases short, with 16 bases between. This CDR3 spans 14 amino acids. Germline V gene sequence: CDR1 ENHRY, CDR2 SYGVKD. The chain's CDR3 is CASIVDGGNSPLHS. For the CDR3, the DNA is TGTGCCAGCATCGTGGACGGAGGTAATTCACCCCTCCACTCT.

This chain uses TRBV6-5 with TRBJ1-1; D possibly corresponds to TRBD1 (5 bases). The CDR3 has 15 amino acids. Germline V CDR1 and CDR2: MNHEY, SVGAGI. The V gene lost 0 bases and the J gene lost 1 base, with 9 bases spanning the gap. The CDR3 coding sequence is TGTGCCAGCAGTTACTCTCGGGACGGGAACACTGAAGCTTTCTTT. It is translated as CASSYSRDGNTEAFF.

The J gene is TRBJ1-1, the V gene TRBV6-1; possibly TRBD1 for D (5 bases). This CDR3 region has 13 residues. Germline-derived CDR1 and CDR2 are MNHNS and SASEGT. Trimming shortened V by 11 bases and J by 0 bases, and 13 bases separated the two germline ends. The DNA for the CDR3 is TGTGCCGGACAAATGACGGTGAACACTGAAGCTTTCTTT. Protein product: CAGQMTVNTEAFF.

This clonotype was counted at least ten times. The chain has TRBV2 and TRBJ2-5; D perhaps matches TRBD2 (5 bases). Germline-derived CDR1 and CDR2 are SNHLY and FYNNEI. V lost 4 bases and J 2 bases, leaving 14 bases between the germline ends. This CDR3 is 15 amino acids long. The CDR3 DNA reads TGTGCCAGCAGTGTCTCCTACGACTATCAAGAGACCCAGTACTTC. Residues: CASSVSYDYQETQYF.

This clonotype was detected many times. The V gene is TRBV29-1, the J gene TRBJ2-1, with a possible D match to TRBD1 (6 bases). The germline gives CDR1 SQVTM, CDR2 ANQGSEA. The V and J ends lost 4 bases and 0 bases respectively, with 7 bases between them. This CDR3 has 13 amino acids. CDR3 DNA: TGCAGCGTTGCAGGGGACTCCTACAATGAGCAGTTCTTC. Translating gives CSVAGDSYNEQFF.

This clonotype was recorded a few times. The genes are TRBV20-1 and TRBJ2-5, with 7 bases aligning to TRBD1. The CDR3 is made up of 15 amino acids. The J segment lost 5 bases and the V segment lost 6 bases, leaving 15 bases of the junction unmatched. Germline values: CDR1 DFQATT, CDR2 SNEGSKA (reference sequence). Here the CDR3 reads CSASSGTVFFETQYF. The DNA of the CDR3 is TGCAGTGCCTCCTCCGGGACAGTTTTTTTCGAGACCCAGTACTTC.

This clonotype was seen repeatedly, ten times or more. The V call is TRBV19, the J call TRBJ1-1; no definite D call. Trimming removed 4 bases from V and 3 bases from J, with 12 bases in between. CDR1 LNHDA and CDR2 SQIVND come from the germline V gene (reference sequence). The CDR3 runs to 14 residues. For the CDR3, the DNA is TGTGCCAGTAGTAAAGGAGAGTGGTACACTGAAGCTTTCTTT. Encoded protein: CASSKGEWYTEAFF.

The chain is built from TRBV12-3 or TRBV12-4 and TRBJ1-2; tentative D call: TRBD1 (5 bases). This CDR3 has 14 amino acids. V was clipped by 7 bases and J by 8 bases, with 20 bases between them. The CDR3 nucleotides read TGTGCCAGCAAATTTCCGGGACGATATCTCGGCTACACCTTC. As protein: CASKFPGRYLGYTF.

This clonotype was detected many times. The CDR3 nucleotides are TGCGCCAGCAGCCAAGAAACGGGGAACTATGGCTACACCTTC. Protein sequence: CASSQETGNYGYTF. V gene TRBV4-3 combines with J gene TRBJ1-2, with unresolved D. The germline V and J ends were trimmed by 0 bases and 2 bases, with 7 bases remaining between them. CDR1 and CDR2 (germline): LGHNA, YSLEER. This CDR3 has 14 residues.

The chain combines TRBV19 with TRBJ2-7; 7 bases are a match to TRBD1. The germline V gene has CDR1 LNHDA and CDR2 SQIVND (reference sequence). V shed 5 bases, J shed 3 bases, and the junction held 10 bases outside the gene matches. The CDR3 extends over 15 amino acids. As DNA, the CDR3 is TGTGCCAGTAGTGTAAATACCGGGACAGACTACGAGCAGTACTTC. Translation gives CASSVNTGTDYEQYF.

The chain joins TRBV19 to TRBJ1-2; 8 nucleotides match TRBD1. The trim removed 4 bases at V and 1 base at J, leaving 11 bases unmatched. Germline V CDR1 and CDR2: LNHDA, SQIVND (reference sequence). The CDR3 is made up of 17 amino acids. The DNA for the CDR3 is TGTGCCAGTAGTACAAGGGGCCCGGGACAGGATAACTATGGCTACACCTTC. Translating gives CASSTRGPGQDNYGYTF.

The chain joins TRBV7-2 to TRBJ2-1; 7 bases are shared with TRBD1. Trimming took 2 bases from V and 4 from J; bases not matched to a gene: 5. Germline V gene lookup returns CDR1 SGHTA and CDR2 FQGNSA. CDR3 length: 15 residues. DNA for the CDR3: TGTGCCAGCAGCTTACCGGACAGGAGGTACAATGAGCAGTTCTTC. Amino acids: CASSLPDRRYNEQFF.

The V gene is TRBV9, the J gene TRBJ2-7, with 8 bases aligning to TRBD1. The germline V gene has CDR1 SGDLS and CDR2 YYNGEE. After removal of 4 bases from V and 4 bases from J, the junction contained 13 bases not matched to a gene. The CDR3 is 16 residues long. CDR3 in amino acids: CASSPISGRGLYEQYF. CDR3 DNA: TGTGCCAGCAGCCCAATCTCAGGCAGGGGGCTATACGAGCAGTACTTC.

The chain recombines TRBV24-1 with TRBJ2-1, with TRBD1 identical over 12 bases. J gave up 4 bases and V 11 bases, and 11 bases lay outside the gene matches. CDR3 length: 16 residues. CDR1 and CDR2 from the germline V gene are KGHDR and SFDVKD. CDR3 coding DNA: TGTGCCAGCAGCCCGAGGGACAGGGGGCGTTACAATGAGCAGTTCTTC. This codes for CASSPRDRGRYNEQFF.

Comments on this clonotype: Mismatch with germline at one junction end may stem from a read error. The chain combines TRBV15 with TRBJ2-6; D may be TRBD1 (6 bases). This CDR3 has 14 amino acids. Per germline, CDR1 LNHNV and CDR2 YYDKDF (reference sequence). CDR3 in amino acids: CATSRGQGANVLTF. CDR3 DNA sequence: TGTGCTACCAGCAGAGGACAGGGGGCCAACGTCCTGACTTTC. Full variable domain (outside the CDR3, taken from reference TRBV15 and TRBJ2-6): DAMVIQNPRYQVTQFGKPVTLSCSQTLNHNVMYWYQQKSSQAPKLLFHYYDKDFNNEADTPDNFQSRRPNTSFCFLDIRSPGLGDTAMYLCATSRGQGANVLTFGAGSRLTVL.

This clonotype was counted ten times or more. J is TRBJ2-1 and V is TRBV29-1, with 14 bases aligning to TRBD2. Germline trimming cut 4 bases from V and 4 bases from J; bases unmatched to any gene: 3. The V gene's germline CDR1 is SQVTM and CDR2 ANQGSEA. This CDR3 comprises 15 residues. The CDR3 loop reads CSVAGLAGVYNEQFF. The DNA of the CDR3 is TGCAGCGTTGCGGGACTAGCGGGAGTTTACAATGAGCAGTTCTTC.

The rearrangement joins TRBV15 to TRBJ1-5, with D unclear. The germline V and J ends were trimmed by 0 bases and 7 bases, with 4 bases remaining between them. The CDR3 contains 12 residues. CDR1 and CDR2 from the germline V gene are LNHNV and YYDKDF (reference sequence). CDR3: CATSRDLQPQHF. For the CDR3, the DNA is TGTGCCACCAGCAGAGATTTGCAGCCCCAGCATTTT. Using reference TRBV15 and TRBJ1-5 for the parts outside the CDR3, the full variable domain is DAMVIQNPRYQVTQFGKPVTLSCSQTLNHNVMYWYQQKSSQAPKLLFHYYDKDFNNEADTPDNFQSRRPNTSFCFLDIRSPGLGDTAMYLCATSRDLQPQHFGDGTRLSIL.

The table lists this clonotype with many counts. The CDR3 region has the DNA TGTGCCAGCAGCTTATGGGACGGGGGCAACGAGCAGTACTTC. It yields the protein CASSLWDGGNEQYF. The chain has TRBV7-8 and TRBJ2-7, with D perhaps TRBD1 or TRBD2 (6 bases each). Per germline, CDR1 SGHVS and CDR2 FQNEAQ. V gave up 2 bases and J gave up 5 bases, with 13 bases separating them. The CDR3 is 14 residues long.